The 21 T cell receptor beta chains below were found in one sample sequenced in a study of shared clonotypes between healthy human individuals. Profiled with immunoSEQ multiplex PCR; TCRdb holds only in-frame clones, not every one. This table has approximately 340,000 clones, roughly 70% appearing once. Specimen: memory CD4+ T cells sorted from blood. The subset was: CD45RA-negative fraction. The receptors stem from a man aged 25-45 years in good health.

Only one count was recorded for this clone. This rearrangement joins TRBV5-1 to TRBJ1-1; D is undetermined. The germline gives CDR1 SGHRS, CDR2 YFSETQ. The CDR3 loop spans 15 amino acids. Trimming left V 0 bases short and J 2 bases short, with 11 bases between. CDR3 sequence (DNA): TGCGCCAGCAGCTTGGAGTCCCCTTCCAACACTGAAGCTTTCTTT. This translates into CASSLESPSNTEAFF.

The V gene is TRBV5-1, the J gene TRBJ2-1; D gene uncertain. The CDR3 is 13 amino acids. The germline V gene encodes CDR1 SGHRS and CDR2 YFSETQ. V shed 0 bases and J shed 7 bases, with 8 bases lying between them. The CDR3 DNA sequence: TGCGCCAGCAGCTTGGTGCTGTCAAATGAGCAGTTCTTC. Translated: CASSLVLSNEQFF.

V usage is TRBV5-1 and J usage is TRBJ2-5; 7 nucleotides align to TRBD1. V lost 0 bases and J lost 5; bases outside the gene matches: 10. The CDR3 extends over 16 amino acids. Germline loops: CDR1 SGHRS, CDR2 YFSETQ. The CDR3, as DNA: TGCGCCAGCAGCTTGGGCGGCAGGGGGATTATGGAGACCCAGTACTTC. Translating it yields CASSLGGRGIMETQYF.

This clone was seen only a few times. CDR3 nucleotides: TGTGCCAGCAGTTTATTCCAGGGTGTCGGGAACGAGCAGTACTTC. Its translation: CASSLFQGVGNEQYF. The chain carries TRBV27 and TRBJ2-7, with D possibly called TRBD1 or TRBD2 (5 bases each). The V and J ends lost 1 base and 5 bases respectively, with 15 bases between them. The CDR3 is 15 residues long. Germline-derived CDR1 and CDR2 are MNHEY and SMNVEV (reference sequence).

This sequence joins TRBV2 and TRBJ2-2, with TRBD2 as a possible D gene (6 bases). Trimming cost V 2 bases and J 6 bases, with 16 bases left between them. The CDR3 has 16 residues. Germline CDR1 SNHLY, CDR2 FYNNEI. The CDR3 DNA sequence: TGTGCCAGCAGTGAACCGGGACTCAGGGCTTCCGGGGAGCTGTTTTTT. This gives the protein CASSEPGLRASGELFF.

This chain links TRBV18 with TRBJ1-1; 8 positions match TRBD1. The CDR3 totals 14 residues. Unmatched junction bases numbered 6, after V lost 4 bases and J lost 5 bases. CDR1 KGHSH and CDR2 LQKENI come from the germline V gene. CDR3 residues: CASSQGQGTTEAFF. The CDR3 DNA follows: TGTGCCAGCTCACAAGGACAGGGAACTACTGAAGCTTTCTTT. The full variable domain, with the rest looked up from reference TRBV18 and TRBJ1-1, is NAGVMQNPRHLVRRRGQEARLRCSPMKGHSHVYWYRQLPEEGLKFMVYLQKENIIDESGMPKERFSAEFPKEGPSILRIQQVVRGDSAAYFCASSQGQGTTEAFFGQGTRLTVV.

The rearrangement joins TRBV10-2 to TRBJ2-7, with D perhaps being TRBD1 or TRBD2 (5 bases each). There are 12 residues in the CDR3. The V end was cut by 11 bases, the J end by 2 bases, with 13 bases between. From germline, CDR1 is WSHSY and CDR2 SAAADI. Here the CDR3 reads CAVRDGPYEQYF. CDR3 sequence (DNA): TGCGCCGTCCGGGACGGACCCTACGAGCAGTACTTC.

The V gene is TRBV5-4, the J gene TRBJ2-7; D unresolved. Matching the DNA end better, TRBJ2-5 makes the J call doubtful. The CDR3 runs 13 residues. The V gene's germline CDR1 is SGHNT and CDR2 YYREEE (reference sequence). DNA for the CDR3: TGTGCCAGCAGCCGATATGACCAAGAGACCCAGTACTTC. It yields the protein CASSRYDQETQYF.

The chain combines TRBV6-4 with TRBJ1-5, with TRBD1 matching 7 bases. J was trimmed by 6 bases and V by 5 bases; bases with no gene match: 4. The V gene's germline CDR1 is MRHNA and CDR2 SNTAGT. The CDR3 loop spans 13 amino acids. The CDR3, as DNA: TGTGCCAGCAGTACAGGGGCGGGTCAGCCCCAGCATTTT. Amino acid sequence: CASSTGAGQPQHF.

The CDR3 reads CASSTVAGSYEQYF. CDR3 bases: TGCGCCAGCAGCACTGTAGCTGGGAGCTACGAGCAGTACTTC. This chain uses TRBV5-1 with TRBJ2-7; possibly TRBD2 for D (5 bases). Trimming left V 4 bases short and J 3 bases short, with 14 bases between. This CDR3 contains 14 residues. Germline V lookup: CDR1 SGHRS, CDR2 YFSETQ.

This clone has only one observation. J is TRBJ2-7 and V is TRBV6-6; 7 bases line up with TRBD2. This CDR3 has 13 residues. In germline, CDR1 is MNHNY, CDR2 SVGAGI (reference sequence). Trimming removed 7 bases from V and 7 bases from J; junction bases left unmatched: 10. The CDR3 protein is CASTPVGEGEQYF. The CDR3 DNA reads TGTGCCAGCACCCCGGTCGGGGAGGGGGAGCAGTACTTC.

Remarks on this clone: Other nucleotide sequences in the sample specify the same CDR3. The chain uses TRBV6-1 and TRBJ1-4; D remains ambiguous. Per the germline V gene, CDR1 is MNHNS and CDR2 is SASEGT. There are 15 residues in the CDR3. V lost 8 bases to trimming and J lost 0 bases, with 13 bases between them. In nucleotides, the CDR3 is TGTGCCAGCTCTGACGTTTCGGCAACTAATGAAAAACTGTTTTTT. Translating it yields CASSDVSATNEKLFF.

Worth noting for this clone: Compared with germline, one end of the junction differs, possibly owing to a read error. The genes are TRBV11-2 and TRBJ1-4; D remains ambiguous. Germline V lookup: CDR1 SGHAT, CDR2 FQNNGV. The CDR3 is made up of 12 amino acids. The CDR3 protein is CASSLTIEKLFF. The CDR3 coding sequence is TGTGCCAGCAGCTTAACTATTGAAAAACTGTTTTTT.

J is TRBJ1-1 and V is TRBV25-1; tentative D call: TRBD1 (6 bases). The CDR3 runs 14 residues. Germline lookup yields CDR1 MGHDK and CDR2 SYGVNS. V lost 6 bases and J 5 bases, leaving 16 bases between the germline ends. The CDR3 spells CASRDGGRGTEAFF. In DNA, the CDR3 is TGTGCCAGCAGGGATGGGGGGCGAGGGACTGAAGCTTTCTTT.

The chain has TRBV28 and TRBJ1-2; D might be TRBD1 (5 bases). With 6 bases removed from V and 5 bases from J, the gap between germline ends came to 10 bases. The germline gives CDR1 MDHEN, CDR2 SYDVKM. CDR3 size: 12 residues. The DNA of the CDR3 is TGTGCCAGCAGCTCTGGGGGGTATGGCTACACCTTC. It specifies CASSSGGYGYTF.

V gene TRBV10-3 combines with J gene TRBJ2-5, with D uncertain. CDR1 and CDR2 from the germline V gene are ENHRY and SYGVKD. The CDR3 contains 15 residues. The V end was cut by 6 bases, the J end by 2 bases, with 16 bases between. The CDR3 spells CAISASGGEQETQYF. CDR3 nucleotide sequence: TGTGCCATCAGCGCCTCTGGTGGCGAACAAGAGACCCAGTACTTC.

The V call is TRBV6-6, the J call TRBJ1-2; a possible D gene is TRBD1 (5 bases). Germline V gene sequence: CDR1 MNHNY, CDR2 SVGAGI (reference sequence). The V end lost 2 bases, the J end lost 4 bases, and 8 bases lay between the germline ends. The CDR3 is 13 amino acids. CDR3 sequence reads: CASSYRQGYGYTF. CDR3 bases: TGTGCCAGCAGTTACCGGCAGGGCTATGGCTACACCTTC.

This clone was detected only a few times. CDR3 sequence reads: CAIRVPSGSTDTQYF. In nucleotides, the CDR3 is TGTGCCATCAGGGTACCTAGCGGGAGCACAGATACGCAGTATTTT. This chain links TRBV10-3 with TRBJ2-3; 8 nucleotides agree with TRBD2. Germline V lookup: CDR1 ENHRY, CDR2 SYGVKD. This CDR3 is built from 15 residues. V lost 6 bases, J lost 0 bases, and 5 bases stayed unmatched.

The chain carries TRBV27 and TRBJ1-2, with TRBD1 matching over 8 bases. Losses at the gene ends were 4 bases for V and 4 bases for J; bases not matched to a gene: 5. Germline CDR1 and CDR2: MNHEY and SMNVEV (reference sequence). The CDR3 consists of 14 residues. The CDR3: CASSSGQGLYGYTF. The CDR3 nucleotides read TGTGCCAGCAGTTCTGGACAGGGCCTCTATGGCTACACCTTC.

The chain couples TRBV5-4 to TRBJ2-7, with 8 bases lining up with TRBD1. The ends lost 4 bases at V and 4 bases at J; junction bases unmatched: 7. The CDR3 runs 14 residues. Germline assignment: CDR1 SGHNT and CDR2 YYREEE (reference sequence). The CDR3 DNA reads as TGTGCCAGCAGCCGGGGACAGGAAAAATACGAGCAGTACTTC. It is translated as CASSRGQEKYEQYF.

This sequence joins TRBV30 and TRBJ2-1, with D unresolved. Trimming removed 2 bases from V and 4 bases from J, with 12 bases in between. Germline loops: CDR1 GTSNPN, CDR2 SVGIG (reference sequence). This CDR3 region has 14 residues. The CDR3 is CAWSSGTTYNEQFF. CDR3 nucleotide sequence: TGTGCCTGGAGTTCCGGTACAACTTACAATGAGCAGTTCTTC.